The next 10 T cell receptor beta chains were all read from a single sample in a study of OX40 agonist ivuxolimab in advanced cancers. Repertoires were generated with immunoSEQ multiplex PCR, while TCRdb's copy carries only in-frame clones and drops some. The table lists about 43,000 clones, approximately 83% of them singletons. The source material was CD4+ or CD8+ T cells sorted from blood, sampled in a trial of the OX40 agonist ivuxolimab. Every receptor here comes from an adult with an advanced solid tumor such as melanoma, head and neck, liver or kidney cancer.

The chain uses TRBV6-6 and TRBJ1-2, with 7 bases lining up with TRBD1. Germline lookup yields CDR1 MNHNY and CDR2 SVGAGI (reference sequence). Losses at the gene ends were 6 bases for V and 3 bases for J; bases not matched to a gene: 7. CDR3 length: 14 amino acids. The CDR3 DNA is TGTGCCAGCAGCGAAAGACAGGGAGACTATGGCTACACCTTC. The encoded protein is CASSERQGDYGYTF.

This clone has only one observation. This sequence joins TRBV6-1 and TRBJ2-5, with D perhaps matching TRBD1 (5 bases). The J call may be wrong; the DNA end is better matched by TRBJ2-7. The CDR3 extends over 13 amino acids. The V gene's germline CDR1 is MNHNS and CDR2 SASEGT. CDR3 sequence: CASTDTGSYEQYF. DNA for the CDR3: TGTGCCAGCACGGACACGGGCTCCTACGAGCAGTACTTC.

Only a few counts were recorded for this clone. The rearrangement uses TRBV6-1 and TRBJ2-7; 9 nucleotides match TRBD1. Trimming at V came to 7 bases and at J to 5 bases, leaving 6 bases not matched to a gene. CDR1 and CDR2 from the germline V gene are MNHNS and SASEGT. The CDR3 spans 13 residues. The CDR3: CASKGTGYHEQYF. DNA for the CDR3: TGTGCCAGCAAAGGGACAGGGTACCACGAGCAGTACTTC.

Notes on this clone: Sequence at one end of the junction differs from germline and may be a read error. In the same sample, other DNA sequences code for this CDR3. The chain couples TRBV9 to TRBJ2-7; perhaps TRBD1 as D (6 bases). The length of the CDR3 is 15 residues. The V gene's germline CDR1 is SGDLS and CDR2 YYNGEE. CDR3 loop: CASSVAPGHSYEQYF. DNA of the CDR3: TGTGCCAGCAGCGTAGCACCGGGACACTCCTATGAGCAGTACTTC.

The chain uses TRBV4-1 and TRBJ2-7; TRBD2 matches 9 bases. The germline gives CDR1 MGHRA, CDR2 YSYEKL. The CDR3 extends over 15 amino acids. The ends lost 1 base at V and 6 bases at J; junction bases unmatched: 7. In nucleotides, the CDR3 is TGCGCCAGCAGCCAAGGGGCTAGCGGGGACTTCGAGCAGTACTTC. It is translated as CASSQGASGDFEQYF.

V and J are TRBV6-1 and TRBJ1-5; no firm D call. V was clipped by 5 bases and J by 4 bases, with 9 bases between them. This CDR3 has 13 amino acids. Germline V gives CDR1 MNHNS, CDR2 SASEGT. This CDR3 is CASSYDKNQPQHF. CDR3 nucleotide sequence: TGTGCCAGCAGTTATGACAAGAATCAGCCCCAGCATTTT.

The genes are TRBV6-4 and TRBJ1-2; 11 bases line up with TRBD1. The CDR3 has 16 residues. Germline assignment: CDR1 MRHNA and CDR2 SNTAGT. After removal of 5 bases from V and 4 bases from J, the junction contained 9 bases not matched to a gene. The CDR3 DNA reads as TGTGCCAGCAGTTACGTACGGACAGGGGGCTCCTATGGCTACACCTTC. Its protein product is CASSYVRTGGSYGYTF.

The genes are TRBV5-5 and TRBJ2-1, with TRBD2 matching over 7 bases. This CDR3 is 15 amino acids long. The germline V gene has CDR1 SGHKS and CDR2 YYEKEE (reference sequence). V lost 1 base and J lost 8; bases outside the gene matches: 9. This CDR3 is CASSLSWGREDEQFF. The CDR3 bases are TGTGCCAGCAGCTTGTCTTGGGGTCGGGAGGATGAGCAGTTCTTC.

This rearrangement joins TRBV5-5 to TRBJ1-3; no definite D call. V lost 4 bases to trimming and J lost 1 base, with 6 bases between them. The germline CDR1 and CDR2 sequences are SGHKS and YYEKEE (reference sequence). The CDR3 runs to 13 residues. The CDR3 coding sequence is TGTGCCAGCAGCCCATTTTCTGGAAACACCATATATTTT. Amino acids: CASSPFSGNTIYF.

J is TRBJ2-7 and V is TRBV6-1, with D perhaps TRBD1 or TRBD2 (5 bases each). The V gene's germline CDR1 is MNHNS and CDR2 SASEGT. The ends were cut back, 2 bases at V and 3 bases at J, with 14 bases in the middle. The CDR3 totals 15 residues. The DNA of the CDR3 is TGTGCCAGCAGTGAACGGGTAGGGGAGAACTACGAGCAGTACTTC. Its translation is CASSERVGENYEQYF.